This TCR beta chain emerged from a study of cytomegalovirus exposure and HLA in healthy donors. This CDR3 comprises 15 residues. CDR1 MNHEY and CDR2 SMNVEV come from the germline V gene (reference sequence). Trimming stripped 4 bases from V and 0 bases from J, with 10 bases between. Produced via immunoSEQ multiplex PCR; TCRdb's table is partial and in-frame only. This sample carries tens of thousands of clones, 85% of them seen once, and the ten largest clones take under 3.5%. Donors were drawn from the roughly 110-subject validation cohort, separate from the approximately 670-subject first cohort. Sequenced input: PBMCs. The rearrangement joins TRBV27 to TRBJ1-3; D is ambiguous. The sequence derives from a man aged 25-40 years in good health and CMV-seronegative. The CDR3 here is CASSSGRFSGNTIYF. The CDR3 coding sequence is TGTGCCAGCAGTTCTGGCCGATTCTCTGGAAACACCATATATTTT.